This note documents a single TCR beta chain sequence. Its matching antigen is unknown. This specimen comes from a study of cytomegalovirus exposure and HLA in healthy donors. Study-wide background: An analysis done earlier identified 120 million or so unique TCR beta sequences from about 180 million T cells.

The PCR contained 60 Vbeta and 13 Jbeta primers. Clones were sequenced by immunoSEQ multiplex PCR, and TCRdb holds only the in-frame ones, with some missing. The data contain 200,000 to 250,000 clones, roughly four fifths of them singletons. Whole-study results and caveats: In all likelihood, a cluster of highly shared sequence variants was a sequencing artifact. Association of a missense DCLRE1C variant with TCR beta V- and J-gene trimming was reported in a later analysis.

Trimming took off 3 bases at V and 1 base at J, with 18 bases between the two ends. The CDR3 loop spans 18 amino acids. Germline CDR1 reads SGHTA; CDR2 reads FQGNSA. Nominally healthy donors provided the samples, though records likely missed some immune exposures. The genes are TRBV7-2 and TRBJ2-2, with unresolved D. The TCR comes from a girl aged 5-17 years in good health and CMV-seronegative. Sequenced: PBMCs. The CDR3 loop reads CASSFKGMTRWNTGELFF. CDR3 DNA sequence: TGTGCCAGCAGCTTCAAAGGAATGACAAGATGGAACACCGGGGAGCTGTTTTTT.